Presented here are 8 T cell receptor beta chains from one specimen sequenced in a study of T cell responses to AZD1222 COVID-19 vaccine. Sequenced by immunoSEQ multiplex PCR; TCRdb stores in-frame clones only, minus some. The data hold 70,000 to 75,000 clones, with around 81% observed a single time. Material: peripheral blood, obtained 28 days after the second AZD1222 dose. Receptors originate from an adult who received the AZD1222 COVID-19 vaccine.

J is TRBJ2-3 and V is TRBV12-3 or TRBV12-4, with D tentatively TRBD1 or TRBD2 (5 bases each). The CDR3 loop spans 13 amino acids. V was shortened by 11 bases and J by 2 bases, with 14 bases between the two germline ends. CDR3 in DNA: TGTGCCGGCTCAAGGGACCTCACAGATACGCAGTATTTT. This encodes CAGSRDLTDTQYF.

As regards this clone: This CDR3 is also generated by other DNA sequences in the sample. This chain connects TRBV5-1 to TRBJ2-5; TRBD1 matches at 7 bases. Germline V gene lookup returns CDR1 SGHRS and CDR2 YFSETQ. V was pared by 0 bases and J by 4 bases, with 3 bases of the junction left unmatched. The length of the CDR3 is 14 residues. Here the CDR3 reads CASSLATGVETQYF. For the CDR3, the DNA is TGCGCCAGCAGCTTGGCCACAGGGGTAGAGACCCAGTACTTC.

This clone was counted between two and nine times. The V and J genes are TRBV6-2 or TRBV6-3 and TRBJ1-2; no definite D call. V was clipped by 5 bases and J by 3 bases, with 10 bases between them. The length of the CDR3 is 13 residues. The germline V gene encodes CDR1 MNHEY and CDR2 SVGEGT. The CDR3 nucleotides read TGTGCCAGCAGTGTCACAGACGACTATGGCTACACCTTC. This translates into CASSVTDDYGYTF.

The gene calls are TRBV5-1 and TRBJ2-6; D call uncertain. V was shortened by 3 bases and J by 0 bases, with 19 bases between the two germline ends. The germline V gene has CDR1 SGHRS and CDR2 YFSETQ. The CDR3 consists of 19 residues. CDR3 sequence (DNA): TGCGCCAGCAGCTCCCTTGAAAGGTCCTATATCTCTGGGGCCAACGTCCTGACTTTC. The encoded protein is CASSSLERSYISGANVLTF.

The chain couples TRBV6-5 to TRBJ1-5, with 7 bases lining up with TRBD1. V shed 5 bases, J shed 4 bases, and the junction held 8 bases outside the gene matches. Germline V gene data show CDR1 as MNHEY and CDR2 as SVGAGI. The CDR3 sequence is 15 residues long. The CDR3 bases are TGTGCCAGCAGTCCCACAGGGGAAGGGAATCAGCCCCAGCATTTT. Translation gives CASSPTGEGNQPQHF.

This chain connects TRBV6-2 or TRBV6-3 to TRBJ2-1; either TRBD1 or TRBD2 may supply D (5 bases each). Germline V gene sequence: CDR1 MNHEY, CDR2 SVGEGT. This CDR3 region has 15 residues. V was clipped by 6 bases and J by 1 base, with 13 bases between them. As DNA, the CDR3 is TGTGCCAGCAGCGGGAACAGGATTTCCTACAATGAGCAGTTCTTC. Translation: CASSGNRISYNEQFF.

The V and J genes are TRBV5-8 and TRBJ2-2; D call uncertain. Germline V gives CDR1 SGHTS, CDR2 YDEGEE. Trimming pared 6 bases from V and 3 bases from J, leaving 9 bases between. The CDR3 extends over 13 amino acids. In nucleotides, the CDR3 is TGTGCCAGCACAACACTGTACACCGGGGAGCTGTTTTTT. Amino acid sequence: CASTTLYTGELFF.

This chain uses TRBV7-3 with TRBJ2-5, with a tentative D call TRBD2 (5 bases). Looked up from germline, CDR1 is SGHTA and CDR2 is FQGTGA. With 4 bases removed from V and 4 bases from J, the gap between germline ends came to 10 bases. The CDR3 is 13 residues long. As DNA, the CDR3 is TGTGCCAGCAGCTCGGTCGAGGGAGAGACCCAGTACTTC. It codes for CASSSVEGETQYF.